Below, 31 T cell receptor beta chains from the same sample are listed, as sequenced in a study of spatial heterogeneity in lung cancer. Broader study findings: How many expanded intratumoral alpha and beta TCRs were present tracked the tumor mutation count, which was a count of nonsynonymous mutations.

In TCRdb, the 5' RACE reads were re-called with MiXCR into one record per CDR3 protein. Among a few thousand distinct CDR3 sequences, 10% to 15% were seen once, and the ten largest hold roughly a tenth. Their target antigens are unknown. The time point: sample taken at primary tumor resection. The specimen comprised lung tumor tissue, sampled at surgery. Receptor source: a female donor with early-stage non-small cell lung cancer.

This chain connects TRBV5-1 to TRBJ2-7; TRBD2 matches at 8 bases. With V trimmed by 0 bases and J by 4 bases, 6 bases remained unmatched. CDR3 size: 15 residues. Germline V gene data show CDR1 as SGHRS and CDR2 as YFSETQ. The CDR3 sequence: CASSLDAGGYYEQYF. The CDR3 DNA follows: TGCGCCAGCAGCTTGGACGCGGGAGGCTATTACGAGCAGTACTTC.

This clonotype rates as medium-sized. V is TRBV29-1 and J is TRBJ2-5; TRBD1 aligns across 8 bases. Germline V gene sequence: CDR1 SQVTM, CDR2 ANQGSEA. The CDR3 has 12 amino acids. V trimming: 7 bases; J trimming: 3 bases; junction bases outside the gene matches: 4. The CDR3 nucleotides read TGCAGCGCAGGGGGCCACAAAGAGACCCAGTACTTC. Protein sequence: CSAGGHKETQYF.

The chain is built from TRBV11-3 and TRBJ2-1, with D uncertain. Looked up from germline, CDR1 is SGHNT and CDR2 is YENEEA. Trimming removed 0 bases at V and 2 bases at J, with 11 bases between. CDR3 size: 16 residues. CDR3 protein: CASSLDLGGTYNEQFF. CDR3 bases: TGTGCCAGCAGCTTAGATCTGGGCGGAACCTACAATGAGCAGTTCTTC.

Relative to its sample, this clonotype is medium-sized. As DNA, the CDR3 is TGCAGTGCTAGAGATCAAAGCGGGAGGCATCTGTGGGATGAGCAGTTCTTC. Residues: CSARDQSGRHLWDEQFF. The chain links TRBV20-1 to TRBJ2-1; 9 bases are shared with TRBD2. The CDR3 runs 17 residues. Unmatched junction bases numbered 14, after V lost 0 bases and J lost 8 bases. The germline gives CDR1 DFQATT, CDR2 SNEGSKA (reference sequence).

Sample share makes this clonotype medium-sized (0.01 to 0.1%). The genes are TRBV5-1 and TRBJ2-5; a possible D gene is TRBD1 (6 bases). V gave up 4 bases and J gave up 2 bases, with 12 bases separating them. Germline V gene lookup returns CDR1 SGHRS and CDR2 YFSETQ. The CDR3 runs to 14 residues. The CDR3 loop is CASSVGHRQETQYF. For the CDR3, the DNA is TGCGCCAGCAGCGTGGGACACCGTCAAGAGACCCAGTACTTC.

This clonotype was found many times. The chain combines TRBV5-8 with TRBJ1-2, with D hard to call. V gave up 5 bases and J gave up 8 bases, with 22 bases separating them. The CDR3 is made up of 15 amino acids. CDR1 and CDR2 from the germline V gene are SGHTS and YDEGEE. Here the CDR3 reads CASSRGGSSSGGYTF. The CDR3, as DNA: TGTGCCAGCAGTAGAGGTGGCAGCAGCTCTGGAGGCTACACCTTC.

By its share, this clonotype is medium-sized (0.01 to 0.1%). The genes are TRBV18 and TRBJ1-5; tentatively, D is TRBD1 (5 bases). Germline lookup yields CDR1 KGHSH and CDR2 LQKENI. V lost 2 bases and J lost 5, with 13 bases in between. The CDR3 spans 15 residues. The CDR3 coding sequence is TGTGCCAGCTCACCATTCCCTTCGGGGGATCAGCCCCAGCATTTT. Residues: CASSPFPSGDQPQHF. Together with reference TRBV18 and TRBJ1-5, the CDR3 gives the full variable domain: NAGVMQNPRHLVRRRGQEARLRCSPMKGHSHVYWYRQLPEEGLKFMVYLQKENIIDESGMPKERFSAEFPKEGPSILRIQQVVRGDSAAYFCASSPFPSGDQPQHFGDGTRLSIL.

Within the sample, this clonotype is medium-sized. This chain uses TRBV28 with TRBJ2-7, with 8 positions matching TRBD1. The germline CDR1 and CDR2 sequences are MDHEN and SYDVKM. The CDR3 contains 15 residues. With V trimmed by 5 bases and J by 3 bases, 9 bases remained unmatched. CDR3 protein: CASSTPGGPSYEQYF. The CDR3 nucleotides read TGTGCCAGCAGTACCCCAGGGGGCCCCAGCTACGAGCAGTACTTC.

V gene TRBV20-1 combines with J gene TRBJ2-1, with TRBD2 matching over 8 bases. Germline lookup yields CDR1 DFQATT and CDR2 SNEGSKA (reference sequence). The V segment lost 1 base and the J segment 1 base; nucleotides outside the gene matches: 9. CDR3 size: 17 residues. The CDR3 reads CSARVSSGRASYNEQFF. For the CDR3, the DNA is TGCAGTGCTAGAGTTAGTTCCGGGAGGGCATCCTACAATGAGCAGTTCTTC.

This clonotype has ten or more counts. The chain recombines TRBV7-9 with TRBJ2-3, with TRBD1 identical over 7 bases. V shed 5 bases, J shed 4 bases, and the junction held 12 bases outside the gene matches. CDR3 length: 16 amino acids. The germline V gene has CDR1 SEHNR and CDR2 FQNEAQ (reference sequence). CDR3 nucleotide sequence: TGTGCCAGCAGCCCTGGGACAGTTGGAAATGCAGATACGCAGTATTTT. Translation gives CASSPGTVGNADTQYF.

This clonotype ranks as medium-sized. This chain links TRBV11-2 with TRBJ2-2, with 8 bases lining up with TRBD2. Germline V CDR1 and CDR2: SGHAT, FQNNGV. The V and J ends lost 5 bases and 2 bases, in that order; junction bases with no gene match: 10. The CDR3 has 17 amino acids. Here the CDR3 DNA reads TGTGCCAGCAGCCTGTCTAGCGGGCACCTTAACACCGGGGAGCTGTTTTTT. This encodes CASSLSSGHLNTGELFF.

This clonotype rates as medium-sized (0.01 to 0.1%). The V gene is TRBV20-1, the J gene TRBJ1-1; possible D gene TRBD1, 6 bases. This CDR3 contains 14 residues. In germline, CDR1 is DFQATT, CDR2 SNEGSKA (reference sequence). Trimming left V 5 bases short and J 5 bases short, with 18 bases between. The CDR3 here is CSAHRWTAKTEAFF. Here the CDR3 DNA reads TGCAGTGCTCACAGATGGACAGCGAAGACTGAAGCTTTCTTT.

This clonotype was seen repeatedly, ten times or more. This sequence joins TRBV7-8 and TRBJ2-2; D is unclear. The V and J ends lost 4 bases and 6 bases respectively, with 6 bases between them. The CDR3 runs 12 residues. CDR1 and CDR2 from the germline V gene are SGHVS and FQNEAQ. In nucleotides, the CDR3 is TGTGCCAGCAGCTCCCCGGCCGGGGAGCTGTTTTTT. It is translated as CASSSPAGELFF. Variable domain in full (rest from reference TRBV7-8 and TRBJ2-2): GAGVSQSPRYKVAKRGQDVALRCDPISGHVSLFWYQQALGQGPEFLTYFQNEAQLDKSGLPSDRFFAERPEGSVSTLKIQRTQQEDSAVYLCASSSPAGELFFGEGSRLTVL.

By frequency in the sample, this clonotype is medium-sized. The chain is built from TRBV23-1 and TRBJ2-5; the D gene is possibly TRBD1 (5 bases). TRBV23-1 is filed as an ORF, its function uncertain. The CDR3 is 11 amino acids. V lost 8 bases and J 7 bases, leaving 11 bases between the germline ends. The CDR3 coding sequence is TGCGCCAGCCACAGGCCGGGGACCCAGTACTTC. Translating it yields CASHRPGTQYF.

This clonotype was detected many times. The chain recombines TRBV5-1 with TRBJ2-3, with 8 positions matching TRBD1. V lost 0 bases, J lost 4 bases, and 7 bases stayed unmatched. The CDR3 is 16 amino acids. The V gene's germline CDR1 is SGHRS and CDR2 YFSETQ. CDR3 residues: CASSLDGRGRPDTQYF. The CDR3 region has the DNA TGCGCCAGCAGCTTGGACGGCAGGGGGCGTCCAGATACGCAGTATTTT.

The chain's CDR3 is CASSLKSLQETQYF. Here the CDR3 DNA reads TGTGCCAGCAGCTTAAAGTCTCTCCAAGAGACCCAGTACTTC. The rearrangement joins TRBV5-6 to TRBJ2-5; D gene unclear. Trimming pared 2 bases from V and 1 base from J, leaving 9 bases between. This CDR3 comprises 14 residues. Germline V gene lookup returns CDR1 SGHDT and CDR2 YYEEEE.

This clonotype was seen repeatedly, ten times or more. The J gene is TRBJ2-1, the V gene TRBV6-6; tentative D call: TRBD2 (5 bases). The germline V gene encodes CDR1 MNHNY and CDR2 SVGAGI (reference sequence). V was cut by 8 bases and J by 2 bases, with 16 bases left in between. The CDR3 is made up of 15 amino acids. CDR3 sequence reads: CASGLGARAYNEQFF. The CDR3 nucleotides read TGTGCCAGCGGTTTGGGAGCCCGGGCCTACAATGAGCAGTTCTTC.

This clonotype was detected a few times. The rearrangement joins TRBV20-1 to TRBJ1-5; 7 bases fit TRBD1. The CDR3 is 14 amino acids. CDR1 and CDR2 from the germline V gene are DFQATT and SNEGSKA (reference sequence). V was pared by 6 bases and J by 1 base, with 6 bases of the junction left unmatched. The CDR3 here is CSAPDRQSNQPQHF. The DNA for the CDR3 is TGCAGTGCACCGGACAGGCAAAGCAATCAGCCCCAGCATTTT.

The chain links TRBV5-1 to TRBJ2-2; TRBD1 matches 7 bases. With V trimmed by 5 bases and J by 5 bases, 6 bases remained unmatched. The CDR3 loop spans 14 amino acids. In germline, CDR1 is SGHRS, CDR2 YFSETQ. In DNA form, the CDR3 reads TGCGCCAGCAGTCTCGACAGGGCTACCGGGGAGCTGTTTTTT. Its protein product is CASSLDRATGELFF.

The rearrangement joins TRBV12-3 or TRBV12-4 to TRBJ2-7, with a weak D call TRBD2 (5 bases). V was pared by 4 bases and J by 0 bases, with 13 bases between. This CDR3 spans 15 amino acids. The CDR3 spells CASSSLGLGSYEQYF. CDR3 DNA sequence: TGTGCCAGCAGTTCCCTCGGACTTGGCTCCTACGAGCAGTACTTC.

The chain links TRBV19 to TRBJ1-4; the D is unclear. V lost 3 bases, J lost 5 bases, and 7 bases lay in between. The CDR3 totals 13 residues. Per germline, CDR1 LNHDA and CDR2 SQIVND (reference sequence). The CDR3 DNA follows: TGTGCCAGTAGTATGTCGGAAAATGAAAAACTGTTTTTT. As protein: CASSMSENEKLFF.

This clonotype is medium-sized by share. The CDR3 loop is CASSPGPHSVEQYF. For the CDR3, the DNA is TGTGCCAGCAGCCCAGGGCCCCATTCTGTGGAGCAGTACTTC. This chain joins TRBV7-8 and TRBJ2-7; possible D gene TRBD1, 5 bases. From germline, CDR1 is SGHVS and CDR2 FQNEAQ. The CDR3 is 14 amino acids. V lost 5 bases and J 7 bases, leaving 18 bases between the germline ends.

Sample share makes this clonotype medium-sized. The chain is built from TRBV7-3 and TRBJ2-5, with TRBD2 matching 7 bases. CDR1 is SGHTA, CDR2 FQGTGA, per germline. The junction had 11 bases not matched to a gene; V was cut back by 5 bases and J by 5 bases. The CDR3 runs to 15 residues. CDR3 residues: CASSLLGGEGETQYF. Written as DNA, the CDR3 is TGTGCCAGCAGCCTGTTGGGAGGGGAAGGGGAGACCCAGTACTTC.

Only a few counts were recorded for this clonotype. The J gene is TRBJ2-7, the V gene TRBV5-1; D perhaps matches TRBD1 (5 bases). Germline V gene sequence: CDR1 SGHRS, CDR2 YFSETQ. The V gene lost 0 bases and the J gene lost 6 bases, with 16 bases spanning the gap. The CDR3 runs to 15 residues. The CDR3 is CASSLGTYPIGEQYF. The DNA of the CDR3 is TGCGCCAGCAGCTTGGGGACATACCCTATTGGCGAGCAGTACTTC.

This clonotype is termed medium-sized. This chain links TRBV7-2 with TRBJ2-3; no definite D call. Per germline, CDR1 SGHTA and CDR2 FQGNSA. CDR3 length equals 12 residues. Trimming removed 5 bases at V and 0 bases at J, with 3 bases between. CDR3 in DNA: TGTGCCAGCAGCCTTAGCACAGATACGCAGTATTTT. Its protein product is CASSLSTDTQYF.

By share, this clonotype counts as medium-sized. The genes are TRBV7-2 and TRBJ1-1; D is unclear. The CDR3 totals 13 residues. Trimming left V 6 bases short and J 1 base short, with 9 bases between. Germline V gene lookup returns CDR1 SGHTA and CDR2 FQGNSA. The DNA of the CDR3 is TGTGCCAGCAGGCTGGATGAGAACACTGAAGCTTTCTTT. Its translation: CASRLDENTEAFF.

The J gene is TRBJ2-2, the V gene TRBV6-1; D possibly corresponds to TRBD1 (5 bases). The V end was cut by 3 bases, the J end by 5 bases, with 7 bases between. Germline V gene data show CDR1 as MNHNS and CDR2 as SASEGT. CDR3 length: 13 amino acids. This CDR3 reads CASSDRETGELFF. CDR3 coding DNA: TGTGCCAGCAGTGACAGGGAAACCGGGGAGCTGTTTTTT.

This clonotype is medium-sized by share. The chain recombines TRBV15 with TRBJ2-1; TRBD1 agrees at 8 bases. This CDR3 comprises 14 residues. V trimming: 3 bases; J trimming: 9 bases; junction bases outside the gene matches: 7. Germline CDR1 and CDR2: LNHNV and YYDKDF (reference sequence). For the CDR3, the DNA is TGTGCCACCAGCAGGGGACAGGACACGCCTGAGCAGTTCTTC. Its translation: CATSRGQDTPEQFF.

The sample holds a few counts of this clonotype. The chain couples TRBV14 to TRBJ2-4; TRBD1 might be the D (6 bases). Trimming left V 2 bases short and J 8 bases short, with 22 bases between. The CDR3 is 17 residues long. From germline, CDR1 is SGHDN and CDR2 FVKESK. CDR3 protein: CASSQRRAGADLDIQYF. In nucleotides, the CDR3 is TGTGCCAGCAGCCAACGACGGGCAGGGGCCGATTTAGACATTCAGTACTTC. Full variable domain (outside the CDR3, taken from reference TRBV14 and TRBJ2-4): EAGVTQFPSHSVIEKGQTVTLRCDPISGHDNLYWYRRVMGKEIKFLLHFVKESKQDESGMPNNRFLAERTGGTYSTLKVQPAELEDSGVYFCASSQRRAGADLDIQYFGAGTRLSVL.

Judged by abundance, this clonotype is medium-sized (0.01 to 0.1%). V usage is TRBV20-1 and J usage is TRBJ2-7; the D call may be TRBD1 or TRBD2 (6 bases each). Germline V gene data show CDR1 as DFQATT and CDR2 as SNEGSKA (reference sequence). The CDR3 extends over 15 amino acids. V lost 0 bases and J 0 bases, leaving 12 bases between the germline ends. Written as DNA, the CDR3 is TGCAGTGCTAGAGATTTAGGGGGGAGCTCCTACGAGCAGTACTTC. Translated, it gives CSARDLGGSSYEQYF.

This clonotype is judged medium-sized. The rearrangement uses TRBV7-3 and TRBJ1-6; no definite D call. Between the trimmed V and J ends, which lost 2 bases and 5 bases, there was a span of 4 bases. This CDR3 region has 13 residues. Per the germline V gene, CDR1 is SGHTA and CDR2 is FQGTGA. The CDR3 sequence is CASSLQNNSPLHF. In DNA form, the CDR3 reads TGTGCCAGCAGCTTACAGAATAATTCACCCCTCCACTTT.